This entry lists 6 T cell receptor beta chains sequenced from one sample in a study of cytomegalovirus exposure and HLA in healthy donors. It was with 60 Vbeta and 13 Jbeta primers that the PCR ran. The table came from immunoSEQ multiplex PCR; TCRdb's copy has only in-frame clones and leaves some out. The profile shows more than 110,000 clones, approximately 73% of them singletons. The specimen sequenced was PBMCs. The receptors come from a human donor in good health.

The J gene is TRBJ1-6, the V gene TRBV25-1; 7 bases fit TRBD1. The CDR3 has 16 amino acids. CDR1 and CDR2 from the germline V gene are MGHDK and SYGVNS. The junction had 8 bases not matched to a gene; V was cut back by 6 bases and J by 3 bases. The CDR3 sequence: CASRAQTGYYNSPLHF. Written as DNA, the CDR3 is TGTGCCAGCAGAGCCCAGACAGGGTACTATAATTCACCCCTCCACTTT.

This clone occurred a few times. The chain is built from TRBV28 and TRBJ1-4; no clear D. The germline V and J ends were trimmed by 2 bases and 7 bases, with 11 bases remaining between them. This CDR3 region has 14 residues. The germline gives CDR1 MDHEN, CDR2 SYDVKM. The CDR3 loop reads CASSLTEAGEKLFF. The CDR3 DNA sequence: TGTGCCAGCAGTTTAACCGAAGCGGGTGAAAAACTGTTTTTT.

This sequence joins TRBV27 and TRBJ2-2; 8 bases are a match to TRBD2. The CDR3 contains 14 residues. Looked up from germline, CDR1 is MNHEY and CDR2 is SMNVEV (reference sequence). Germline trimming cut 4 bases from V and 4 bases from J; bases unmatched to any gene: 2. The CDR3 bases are TGTGCCAGCAGTTGGACTAGCAGCACCGGGGAGCTGTTTTTT. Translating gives CASSWTSSTGELFF.

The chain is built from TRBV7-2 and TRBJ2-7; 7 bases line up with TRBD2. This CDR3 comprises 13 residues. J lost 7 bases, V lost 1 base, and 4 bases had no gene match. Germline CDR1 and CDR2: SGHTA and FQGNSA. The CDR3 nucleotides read TGTGCCAGCAGCTTAGGGGAGGGGCGAGAGCAGTACTTC. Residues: CASSLGEGREQYF.

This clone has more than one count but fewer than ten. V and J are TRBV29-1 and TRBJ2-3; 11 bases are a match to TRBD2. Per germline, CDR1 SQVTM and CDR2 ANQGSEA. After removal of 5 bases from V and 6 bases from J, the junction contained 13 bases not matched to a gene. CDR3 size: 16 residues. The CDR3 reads CSVRRLDSGGADTQYF. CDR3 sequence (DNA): TGCAGCGTTCGCCGCTTAGATAGCGGGGGGGCGGATACGCAGTATTTT.

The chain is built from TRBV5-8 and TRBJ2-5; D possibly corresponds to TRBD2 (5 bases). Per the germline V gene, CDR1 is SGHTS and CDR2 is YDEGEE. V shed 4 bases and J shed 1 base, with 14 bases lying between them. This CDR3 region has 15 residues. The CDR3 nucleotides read TGTGCCAGCAGCGTGGGAGCCACCCTCCAAGAGACCCAGTACTTC. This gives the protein CASSVGATLQETQYF.